Presented here are 26 T cell receptor beta chains from one specimen sequenced in a study of T cell responses to AZD1222 COVID-19 vaccine. Assay used: immunoSEQ multiplex PCR; TCRdb lists only in-frame clones, some missing. Here the sample spans about 81,000 clones, 75% to 95% being singletons. Sequenced material: peripheral blood, taken 28 days after the second AZD1222 dose. These receptors came from an adult who received the AZD1222 COVID-19 vaccine.

This sequence joins TRBV5-1 and TRBJ1-3; D call uncertain. The CDR3 extends over 14 amino acids. V was cut by 6 bases and J by 4 bases, with 14 bases left in between. Germline assignment: CDR1 SGHRS and CDR2 YFSETQ. CDR3 sequence: CASTRGEWGNTIYF. CDR3 nucleotide sequence: TGCGCCAGCACCCGGGGAGAATGGGGAAACACCATATATTTT. Variable domain in full (rest from reference TRBV5-1 and TRBJ1-3): KAGVTQTPRYLIKTRGQQVTLSCSPISGHRSVSWYQQTPGQGLQFLFEYFSETQRNKGNFPGRFSGRQFSNSRSEMNVSTLELGDSALYLCASTRGEWGNTIYFGEGSWLTVV.

The chain is built from TRBV7-2 and TRBJ1-1, with D uncertain. Germline-derived CDR1 and CDR2 are SGHTA and FQGNSA. The CDR3 is made up of 15 amino acids. V was trimmed by 1 base and J by 4 bases, leaving 13 bases between them. The CDR3 DNA reads as TGTGCCAGCAGCTTAGTTTTTGGGATCACCACTGAAGCTTTCTTT. This translates into CASSLVFGITTEAFF. Drawing the rest from reference TRBV7-2 and TRBJ1-1, the complete variable domain is GAGVSQSPSNKVTEKGKDVELRCDPISGHTALYWYRQSLGQGLEFLIYFQGNSAPDKSGLPSDRFSAERTGGSVSTLTIQRTQQEDSAVYLCASSLVFGITTEAFFGQGTRLTVV.

A note on this clone: Other DNA variants within this sample encode the same CDR3. V and J are TRBV5-1 and TRBJ1-6, with D possibly being TRBD1 (5 bases). Trimming removed 0 bases at V and 10 bases at J, with 8 bases between. CDR3 length: 13 amino acids. In germline, CDR1 is SGHRS, CDR2 YFSETQ. The CDR3 DNA sequence: TGCGCCAGCAGCTTGGCAGGGAGGTCACCCCTCCACTTT. Residues: CASSLAGRSPLHF.

The chain carries TRBV29-1 and TRBJ1-5; TRBD1 might be the D (5 bases). CDR3 length: 13 amino acids. V lost 4 bases and J lost 4, with 11 bases in between. In germline, CDR1 is SQVTM, CDR2 ANQGSEA. This CDR3 is CSVVEQVNQPQHF. The CDR3 bases are TGCAGCGTTGTGGAACAGGTGAATCAGCCCCAGCATTTT.

This clone was counted between two and nine times. The V call is TRBV19, the J call TRBJ2-2; perhaps D is TRBD1 or TRBD2 (6 bases each). The V and J ends lost 7 bases and 4 bases respectively, with 13 bases between them. The V gene's germline CDR1 is LNHDA and CDR2 SQIVND (reference sequence). The CDR3 spans 14 residues. The CDR3 spells CASTHWGATGELFF. The CDR3 DNA is TGTGCCAGTACCCACTGGGGGGCCACCGGGGAGCTGTTTTTT.

The CDR3 spells CASSRDSTYEQYF. In nucleotides, the CDR3 is TGTGCCAGCAGCCGGGACAGTACCTACGAGCAGTACTTC. The chain joins TRBV3-1 (or the pseudogene TRBV3-2) to TRBJ2-7, with 7 nucleotides matching TRBD1. The length of the CDR3 is 13 residues. J lost 2 bases, V lost 4 bases, and 2 bases had no gene match. Germline V gene lookup returns CDR1 LGHDT and CDR2 YNNKEL (reference sequence).

The chain is built from TRBV10-2 and TRBJ2-1, with 9 bases lining up with TRBD1. The CDR3 runs to 16 residues. V trimming: 5 bases; J trimming: 2 bases; junction bases outside the gene matches: 7. Germline V gene data show CDR1 as WSHSY and CDR2 as SAAADI. CDR3 in DNA: TGCGCCAGCAGTTTACCGGGACAGGGCCCCTACAATGAGCAGTTCTTC. This codes for CASSLPGQGPYNEQFF.

The V and J genes are TRBV15 and TRBJ1-3, with a tentative D call TRBD1 (5 bases). Trimming left V 8 bases short and J 0 bases short, with 8 bases between. Germline V gives CDR1 LNHNV, CDR2 YYDKDF (reference sequence). CDR3 length: 13 residues. The CDR3 nucleotides are TGTGCCACCGGGGGGGGCTCTGGAAACACCATATATTTT. Translating it yields CATGGGSGNTIYF.

The chain couples TRBV30 to TRBJ1-5; no reliable D call. The germline gives CDR1 GTSNPN, CDR2 SVGIG (reference sequence). The CDR3 runs 13 residues. V lost 2 bases and J 5 bases, leaving 10 bases between the germline ends. The CDR3: CAWSTLDDQPQHF. DNA of the CDR3: TGTGCCTGGAGTACCCTAGATGATCAGCCCCAGCATTTT.

The genes are TRBV2 and TRBJ1-4, with D tentatively TRBD1 (5 bases). Germline V gene lookup returns CDR1 SNHLY and CDR2 FYNNEI. The CDR3 runs to 15 residues. V lost 4 bases and J lost 8, with 17 bases in between. CDR3 in DNA: TGTGCCAGCAGTGGGCCTTGGGGGTTGGGCGAAAAACTGTTTTTT. Its protein is CASSGPWGLGEKLFF.

The chain uses TRBV7-9 and TRBJ1-6; 7 bases match TRBD1. Trimming took 2 bases from V and 8 from J; bases not matched to a gene: 3. This CDR3 comprises 14 residues. The germline V gene has CDR1 SEHNR and CDR2 FQNEAQ (reference sequence). The CDR3 is CASSLRDSDSPLHF. CDR3 nucleotide sequence: TGTGCCAGCAGCTTACGGGACAGTGATTCACCCCTCCACTTT. The entire variable domain, with the rest obtained from reference TRBV7-9 and TRBJ1-6, is as follows: DTGVSQNPRHKITKRGQNVTFRCDPISEHNRLYWYRQTLGQGPEFLTYFQNEAQLEKSRLLSDRFSAERPKGSFSTLEIQRTEQGDSAMYLCASSLRDSDSPLHFGNGTRLTVT.

The chain recombines TRBV24-1 with TRBJ1-2; D unclear. The V end lost 2 bases, the J end lost 0 bases, and 9 bases lay between the germline ends. CDR1 and CDR2 from the germline V gene are KGHDR and SFDVKD. This CDR3 comprises 15 residues. This chain's CDR3 is CATSDSRTSNYGYTF. DNA of the CDR3: TGTGCCACCAGTGATTCACGGACTTCTAACTATGGCTACACCTTC.

V gene TRBV19 combines with J gene TRBJ1-5; 7 bases are shared with TRBD1. Per germline, CDR1 LNHDA and CDR2 SQIVND (reference sequence). The V gene end was trimmed by 6 bases and the J gene end by 5 bases; junction bases not matched to a gene: 13. This CDR3 has 16 residues. CDR3 region: CASSLSTGLIYQPQHF. CDR3 nucleotide sequence: TGTGCCAGTAGCCTTTCGACAGGGTTGATTTATCAGCCCCAGCATTTT.

This sequence joins TRBV5-8 and TRBJ1-1; tentative D call: TRBD1 (5 bases). V was cut by 0 bases and J by 5 bases, with 14 bases left in between. Germline CDR1 SGHTS, CDR2 YDEGEE. The CDR3 loop spans 15 amino acids. The DNA for the CDR3 is TGTGCCAGCAGCTTGGGGGGCAGGCGAAGGACTGAAGCTTTCTTT. Encoded protein: CASSLGGRRRTEAFF. Variable domain in full (rest from reference TRBV5-8 and TRBJ1-1): EAGVTQSPTHLIKTRGQQATLRCSPISGHTSVYWYQQALGLGLQFLLWYDEGEERNRGNFPPRFSGRQFPNYSSELNVNALELEDSALYLCASSLGGRRRTEAFFGQGTRLTVV.

The V call is TRBV27, the J call TRBJ2-2; TRBD2 might be the D (6 bases). There are 14 residues in the CDR3. Germline V gene data show CDR1 as MNHEY and CDR2 as SMNVEV (reference sequence). V shed 5 bases and J shed 1 base, with 8 bases lying between them. The chain's CDR3 is CASSMGLNTGELFF. The CDR3 DNA is TGTGCCAGCAGTATGGGACTGAACACCGGGGAGCTGTTTTTT.

V is TRBV19 and J is TRBJ2-7; D may correspond to TRBD1 or TRBD2 (6 bases each). CDR1 and CDR2 (germline): LNHDA, SQIVND (reference sequence). This CDR3 has 13 residues. Trimming shortened V by 5 bases and J by 3 bases, and 11 bases separated the two germline ends. The CDR3 here is CASSEGGGYEQYF. The CDR3 DNA sequence: TGTGCCAGTAGTGAGGGGGGTGGCTACGAGCAGTACTTC.

The chain employs TRBV10-3 and TRBJ1-6; 9 bases agree with TRBD1. CDR1 and CDR2 from the germline V gene are ENHRY and SYGVKD. J was trimmed by 7 bases and V by 3 bases; bases with no gene match: 4. The CDR3 loop spans 15 amino acids. For the CDR3, the DNA is TGTGCCATCAGTGACCCGACAGGGGGGAATTCACCCCTCCACTTT. Its translation is CAISDPTGGNSPLHF.

The chain links TRBV20-1 to TRBJ2-7; no clear D gene. Germline values: CDR1 DFQATT, CDR2 SNEGSKA (reference sequence). The V and J ends lost 3 bases and 2 bases respectively, with 11 bases between them. The CDR3 runs 13 residues. The CDR3 nucleotides are TGCAGTGCTAGTTTGGCCACCACCTACGAGCAGTACTTC. The encoded protein is CSASLATTYEQYF.

The rearrangement joins TRBV28 to TRBJ1-2; 11 bases map to TRBD1. This CDR3 is 14 amino acids long. The V gene end was trimmed by 6 bases and the J gene end by 8 bases; junction bases not matched to a gene: 8. Germline V gene lookup returns CDR1 MDHEN and CDR2 SYDVKM. The CDR3 DNA reads as TGTGCCAGCAGCCTACCGGACAGGGGGCGAGGCTACACCTTC. Its protein is CASSLPDRGRGYTF.

V usage is TRBV27 and J usage is TRBJ2-5; the D gene is possibly TRBD1 (5 bases). The CDR3 runs 16 residues. V lost 6 bases and J 4 bases, leaving 21 bases between the germline ends. In germline, CDR1 is MNHEY, CDR2 SMNVEV (reference sequence). The CDR3 loop is CASSSRGVLFGETQYF. In DNA form, the CDR3 reads TGTGCCAGCAGCTCAAGGGGCGTCCTTTTTGGAGAGACCCAGTACTTC.

The rearrangement links TRBV30 to TRBJ2-1; D remains unclear. The CDR3 spans 15 residues. The V gene's germline CDR1 is GTSNPN and CDR2 SVGIG (reference sequence). The V and J ends lost 3 bases and 0 bases respectively, with 12 bases between them. The CDR3 here is CAWRRPLSSYNEQFF. Here the CDR3 DNA reads TGTGCCTGGAGGCGACCGTTGAGCTCCTACAATGAGCAGTTCTTC.

V usage is TRBV30 and J usage is TRBJ1-4; D unclear. CDR3 size: 13 residues. Per the germline V gene, CDR1 is GTSNPN and CDR2 is SVGIG (reference sequence). Trimming pared 7 bases from V and 8 bases from J, leaving 17 bases between. The CDR3 spells CASESPLEEKLFF. The CDR3 nucleotides read TGTGCCTCGGAATCCCCCCTTGAGGAAAAACTGTTTTTT.

In nucleotides, the CDR3 is TGTGCCAGCTCGGGACAGGGATCGACCCAGTACTTC. The encoded protein is CASSGQGSTQYF. The chain combines TRBV28 with TRBJ2-5; TRBD1 agrees at 9 bases. V shed 8 bases and J 7 bases; nucleotides not matched to a gene: 5. CDR1 is MDHEN and CDR2 is SYDVKM in the germline V gene. This CDR3 is built from 12 residues.

This clone was seen a single time. The chain uses TRBV4-1 and TRBJ2-3; tentatively, D is TRBD1 (5 bases). The ends were cut back, 2 bases at V and 2 bases at J, with 11 bases in the middle. The CDR3 extends over 15 amino acids. Germline loops: CDR1 MGHRA, CDR2 YSYEKL. The CDR3: CASSQQGQNTDTQYF. CDR3 DNA: TGCGCCAGCAGCCAACAGGGTCAGAACACAGATACGCAGTATTTT.

This chain links TRBV5-4 with TRBJ2-1; 7 nucleotides agree with TRBD2. V gave up 4 bases and J gave up 4 bases; unmatched junction bases: 14. CDR3 size: 17 residues. Germline values: CDR1 SGHNT, CDR2 YYREEE (reference sequence). As DNA, the CDR3 is TGTGCCAGCAGCCCGAATCTCGCTAGCGGACTATACAATGAGCAGTTCTTC. Translated: CASSPNLASGLYNEQFF.

The chain joins TRBV2 to TRBJ1-5; the match to TRBD1 covers 7 bases. Germline V lookup: CDR1 SNHLY, CDR2 FYNNEI. Germline trimming cut 6 bases from V and 4 bases from J; bases unmatched to any gene: 3. The CDR3 spans 13 residues. CDR3 nucleotide sequence: TGTGCCAGCAGAGGGGGCTCAAATCAGCCCCAGCATTTT. Amino acid sequence: CASRGGSNQPQHF.